The clone carrying this TCR beta chain turned up a few times. Its target is unknown. These data come from a study of T-cell reconstitution after alpha-beta-depleted transplantation in children. Study-wide findings and caveats: Several patients had high TCRbeta diversity at day 60; it came from surviving recipient T cells and thymic progenitors. Expanded graft clones numbering several hundred reportedly gave rise to alpha-beta T cells about two months after transplant. A year had passed since transplant, and T-cell counts and diversity by then came mostly from newly produced T cells.

The CDR3 contains 13 residues. Looked up from germline, CDR1 is SNHLY and CDR2 is FYNNEI. The V end lost 3 bases, the J end lost 3 bases, and 6 bases lay between the germline ends. The TCRbeta library incorporated unique molecular identifiers. TCRdb re-analysed the PCR reads in MiXCR, keeping a single row per CDR3 protein. This sample has about 110,000 distinct CDR3 sequences, with approximately 10% found just once. The source was PBMCs, collected before TCRalphabeta/CD19-depleted stem cell transplant. The chain uses TRBV2 and TRBJ1-5; perhaps TRBD1 as D (5 bases). This TCR derives from a boy aged 2 to 10 with acute lymphoblastic leukemia, due to receive a stem cell transplant. CDR3: CASSDRDNQPQHF. Written as DNA, the CDR3 is TGTGCCAGCAGTGACAGGGACAATCAGCCCCAGCATTTT.